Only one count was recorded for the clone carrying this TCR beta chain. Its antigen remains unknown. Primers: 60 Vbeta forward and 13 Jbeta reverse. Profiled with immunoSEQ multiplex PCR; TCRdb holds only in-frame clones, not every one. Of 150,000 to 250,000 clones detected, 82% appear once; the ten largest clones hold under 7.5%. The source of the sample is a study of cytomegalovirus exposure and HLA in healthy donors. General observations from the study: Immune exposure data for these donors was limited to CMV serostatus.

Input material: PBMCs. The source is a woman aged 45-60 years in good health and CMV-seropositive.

CDR3 nucleotides: TGTGCCATCAGAACCGGGACAGATCCCTACGAGCAGTACTTC. Translation gives CAIRTGTDPYEQYF. The chain joins TRBV10-3 to TRBJ2-7; 7 bases match TRBD1. Germline assignment: CDR1 ENHRY and CDR2 SYGVKD. V was pared by 6 bases and J by 2 bases, with 7 bases of the junction left unmatched. The CDR3 runs 14 residues.